This entry lists 23 T cell receptor beta chains sequenced from one sample in a study of cytomegalovirus exposure and HLA in healthy donors. Researchers ran the PCR with 60 Vbeta and 13 Jbeta primers. Generated by immunoSEQ multiplex PCR, the TCRdb table keeps only in-frame clones and is missing some. Here the sample spans around 90,000 clones, 70% to 80% being singletons. Sequenced input: PBMCs. The receptors were gathered from a male donor in good health and CMV-seropositive.

This chain uses TRBV14 with TRBJ2-7, with 10 bases fitting TRBD1. The V gene's germline CDR1 is SGHDN and CDR2 FVKESK. J gave up 3 bases and V 4 bases, and 12 bases lay outside the gene matches. CDR3 size: 17 residues. This chain's CDR3 is CASSPGPGQGRVYEQYF. DNA for the CDR3: TGTGCCAGCAGCCCAGGGCCGGGACAGGGGCGAGTCTACGAGCAGTACTTC.

This sequence joins TRBV6-1 and TRBJ2-5; 9 positions agree with TRBD2. The junction had 8 bases not matched to a gene; V was cut back by 4 bases and J by 2 bases. CDR1 is MNHNS, CDR2 SASEGT, per germline. The length of the CDR3 is 16 residues. CDR3 sequence: CASSALGAGGQETQYF. The CDR3 coding sequence is TGTGCCAGCAGTGCCCTGGGGGCGGGGGGGCAAGAGACCCAGTACTTC.

V gene TRBV5-4 combines with J gene TRBJ2-2; 11 positions match TRBD1. The CDR3 totals 16 residues. J gave up 4 bases and V 4 bases, and 6 bases lay outside the gene matches. Germline V gene lookup returns CDR1 SGHNT and CDR2 YYREEE (reference sequence). The CDR3, as DNA: TGTGCCAGCAGCCAGGGGACAGGGGGGTTCACCGGGGAGCTGTTTTTT. Amino acid sequence: CASSQGTGGFTGELFF.

The CDR3 reads CAWSHRDRTGNYGYTF. CDR3 nucleotide sequence: TGTGCCTGGAGTCATAGGGATCGGACAGGGAACTATGGCTACACCTTC. The chain recombines TRBV30 with TRBJ1-2, with 8 bases fitting TRBD1. Germline V CDR1 and CDR2: GTSNPN, SVGIG (reference sequence). The CDR3 has 16 amino acids. Trimming at V came to 2 bases and at J to 2 bases, leaving 10 bases not matched to a gene.

V gene TRBV9 combines with J gene TRBJ1-1, with 8 bases aligning to TRBD1. CDR3 length: 13 amino acids. Looked up from germline, CDR1 is SGDLS and CDR2 is YYNGEE. V trimming: 1 base; J trimming: 10 bases; junction bases outside the gene matches: 6. The CDR3 reads CASSVSQGASAFF. The CDR3 nucleotides read TGTGCCAGCAGCGTATCCCAGGGGGCGTCAGCTTTCTTT.

This clone came up a few times. This chain links TRBV4-1 with TRBJ1-1, with D possibly matching TRBD1 (6 bases). CDR1 and CDR2 from the germline V gene are MGHRA and YSYEKL. V was pared by 3 bases and J by 3 bases, with 11 bases between. The CDR3 runs 14 residues. DNA for the CDR3: TGCGCCAGCAGCCAGGGCAGGGGAGACACTGAAGCTTTCTTT. This encodes CASSQGRGDTEAFF.

V gene TRBV6-1 combines with J gene TRBJ1-1; a possible D gene is TRBD1 (5 bases). The V gene's germline CDR1 is MNHNS and CDR2 SASEGT. This CDR3 contains 14 residues. Trimming pared 3 bases from V and 6 bases from J, leaving 14 bases between. The CDR3 loop is CASSESAGIPEAFF. The CDR3 DNA follows: TGTGCCAGCAGTGAGAGTGCAGGGATCCCTGAAGCTTTCTTT.

This clone was counted once. V is TRBV6-5 and J is TRBJ1-2; a possible D gene is TRBD1 (6 bases). Trimming stripped 2 bases from V and 4 bases from J, with 17 bases between. The CDR3 consists of 16 residues. Germline assignment: CDR1 MNHEY and CDR2 SVGAGI. CDR3: CASSYLGGGSAYGYTF. CDR3 bases: TGTGCCAGCAGTTACCTAGGGGGGGGTAGCGCCTATGGCTACACCTTC.

The chain joins TRBV30 to TRBJ1-3; perhaps TRBD1 as D (6 bases). Germline assignment: CDR1 GTSNPN and CDR2 SVGIG (reference sequence). This CDR3 region has 14 residues. V was trimmed by 1 base and J by 3 bases, leaving 10 bases between them. CDR3 DNA sequence: TGTGCCTGGAGTGGCAGGGGAAATGGAAACACCATATATTTT. Amino acid sequence: CAWSGRGNGNTIYF.

Details on this clone: In the same sample, other DNA sequences code for this CDR3. This rearrangement joins TRBV11-2 to TRBJ2-5; D gene ambiguous. V gave up 1 base and J gave up 2 bases, with 5 bases separating them. Per germline, CDR1 SGHAT and CDR2 FQNNGV. The CDR3 has 13 amino acids. The CDR3 nucleotides read TGTGCCAGCAGCTTAGGGGCGCAAGAGACCCAGTACTTC. This codes for CASSLGAQETQYF.

The rearrangement joins TRBV7-9 to TRBJ2-1; D is unresolved. The V gene lost 5 bases and the J gene lost 12 bases, with 23 bases spanning the gap. CDR3 length equals 15 residues. Germline lookup yields CDR1 SEHNR and CDR2 FQNEAQ (reference sequence). DNA of the CDR3: TGTGCCAGCAGCCCCGCGAGAATTGGTCTCTCAGGGCAGTTCTTC. Translating gives CASSPARIGLSGQFF. The complete variable domain, with remaining parts taken from reference TRBV7-9 and TRBJ2-1, reads DTGVSQNPRHKITKRGQNVTFRCDPISEHNRLYWYRQTLGQGPEFLTYFQNEAQLEKSRLLSDRFSAERPKGSFSTLEIQRTEQGDSAMYLCASSPARIGLSGQFFGPGTRLTVL.

This chain joins TRBV11-2 and TRBJ1-1; tentative D call: TRBD1 (6 bases). Trimming took 6 bases from V and 8 from J, leaving 22 bases between them. In germline, CDR1 is SGHAT, CDR2 FQNNGV. The CDR3 is 15 residues long. Written as DNA, the CDR3 is TGTGCCAGCAGTTCATATGGGGCTGAGGGGGTCGAAGCTTTCTTT. Its protein product is CASSSYGAEGVEAFF.

The rearrangement joins TRBV9 to TRBJ1-2; weak D call: TRBD1 (5 bases). The germline gives CDR1 SGDLS, CDR2 YYNGEE. V was trimmed by 4 bases and J by 4 bases, leaving 11 bases between them. The CDR3 loop spans 13 amino acids. CDR3 DNA sequence: TGTGCCAGCAGCAAACCAGGGTTCTATGGCTACACCTTC. This gives the protein CASSKPGFYGYTF.

This chain links TRBV11-2 with TRBJ1-4, with 9 bases lining up with TRBD1. The CDR3 totals 15 residues. V lost 5 bases, J lost 7 bases, and 8 bases stayed unmatched. Germline-derived CDR1 and CDR2 are SGHAT and FQNNGV. The chain's CDR3 is CASSPRTGGSEKLFF. The CDR3 coding sequence is TGTGCCAGCAGCCCGCGAACAGGGGGCAGTGAAAAACTGTTTTTT.

V and J are TRBV6-1 and TRBJ1-5; D not resolved. The germline V and J ends were trimmed by 6 bases and 9 bases, with 21 bases remaining between them. The CDR3 is made up of 15 amino acids. CDR1 and CDR2 from the germline V gene are MNHNS and SASEGT. The CDR3: CASRGPAGSKPPQHF. The CDR3 nucleotides are TGTGCCAGCAGGGGCCCCGCTGGCTCCAAGCCGCCCCAGCATTTT.

This clone was counted a single time. The gene calls are TRBV29-1 and TRBJ2-3; TRBD1 agrees at 11 bases. The junction had 5 bases not matched to a gene; V was cut back by 8 bases and J by 4 bases. CDR3 size: 13 residues. The V gene's germline CDR1 is SQVTM and CDR2 ANQGSEA. CDR3 in DNA: TGCAGCCTGCGGGACAGGGGGGCAGATACGCAGTATTTT. Its protein product is CSLRDRGADTQYF.

This clone was counted a single time. The chain couples TRBV13 to TRBJ2-7, with 9 bases identical to TRBD1. The CDR3 covers 18 residues. Germline V gene lookup returns CDR1 PRHDT and CDR2 FYEKMQ (reference sequence). The V segment lost 4 bases and the J segment 0 bases; nucleotides outside the gene matches: 13. Here the CDR3 DNA reads TGTGCCAGCAGCTCTCGGGACAGGGCAATGTCTGGCTCCTACGAGCAGTACTTC. Translated: CASSSRDRAMSGSYEQYF.

Only one count was recorded for this clone. J is TRBJ2-1 and V is TRBV7-2; D gene uncertain. V was trimmed by 2 bases and J by 1 base, leaving 12 bases between them. The germline gives CDR1 SGHTA, CDR2 FQGNSA. CDR3 length equals 16 residues. In nucleotides, the CDR3 is TGTGCCAGCAGCTTAAGAGCAGGAATTTCCTACAATGAGCAGTTCTTC. Encoded protein: CASSLRAGISYNEQFF. The whole variable domain, remainder taken from reference TRBV7-2 and TRBJ2-1, is GAGVSQSPSNKVTEKGKDVELRCDPISGHTALYWYRQSLGQGLEFLIYFQGNSAPDKSGLPSDRFSAERTGGSVSTLTIQRTQQEDSAVYLCASSLRAGISYNEQFFGPGTRLTVL.

The gene calls are TRBV28 and TRBJ1-4, with a weak D call TRBD1 (6 bases). The germline V and J ends were trimmed by 6 bases and 0 bases, with 17 bases remaining between them. This CDR3 spans 17 amino acids. The germline V gene encodes CDR1 MDHEN and CDR2 SYDVKM. CDR3 sequence reads: CASRPLTGSPTNEKLFF. The CDR3 nucleotides are TGTGCCAGCAGGCCCCTCACAGGGTCCCCAACTAATGAAAAACTGTTTTTT.

This clone was detected once. The chain has TRBV23-1 and TRBJ1-1, with 8 bases identical to TRBD1. TRBV23-1 is an open reading frame, and its role is uncertain. With 0 bases clipped from V and 6 bases from J, the junction kept 9 bases outside the gene matches. The CDR3 totals 16 residues. This CDR3 reads CASSQSRDRSNAEAFF. CDR3 coding DNA: TGCGCCAGCAGTCAATCGCGGGACAGGTCTAACGCTGAAGCTTTCTTT.

The chain combines TRBV5-8 with TRBJ1-4; 9 nucleotides align to TRBD1. The CDR3 spans 14 residues. Unmatched junction bases numbered 5, after V lost 4 bases and J lost 7 bases. Germline CDR1 reads SGHTS; CDR2 reads YDEGEE. CDR3 in DNA: TGTGCCAGCAGCCGGGGACAGGGTGCTGAAAAACTGTTTTTT. Its translation is CASSRGQGAEKLFF.

The chain has TRBV5-1 and TRBJ2-1; 11 bases match TRBD2. The CDR3 runs 17 residues. The V segment lost 1 base and the J segment 4 bases; nucleotides outside the gene matches: 7. Germline V gene data show CDR1 as SGHRS and CDR2 as YFSETQ. This CDR3 reads CASSLSTTSGAYNEQFF. DNA for the CDR3: TGCGCCAGCAGCTTGTCTACGACTAGCGGGGCTTACAATGAGCAGTTCTTC.

This clone was found once. V usage is TRBV5-1 and J usage is TRBJ2-2; weak D call: TRBD1 (6 bases). Germline V gene data show CDR1 as SGHRS and CDR2 as YFSETQ. With 2 bases removed from V and 6 bases from J, the gap between germline ends came to 14 bases. This CDR3 comprises 15 residues. In DNA, the CDR3 is TGCGCCAGCAGCTTATCGACAGGATCCCCCGGGGAGCTGTTTTTT. Encoded protein: CASSLSTGSPGELFF.